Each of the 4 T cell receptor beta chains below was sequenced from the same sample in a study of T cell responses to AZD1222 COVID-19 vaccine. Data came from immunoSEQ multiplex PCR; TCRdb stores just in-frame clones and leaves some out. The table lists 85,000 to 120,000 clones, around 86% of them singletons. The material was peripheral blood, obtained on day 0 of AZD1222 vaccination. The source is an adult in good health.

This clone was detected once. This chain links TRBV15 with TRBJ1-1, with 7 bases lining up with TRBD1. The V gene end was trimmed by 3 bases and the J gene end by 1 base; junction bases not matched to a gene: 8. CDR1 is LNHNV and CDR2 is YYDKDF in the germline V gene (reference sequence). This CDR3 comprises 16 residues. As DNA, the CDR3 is TGTGCCACCAGCAGGGGGAGGGGGCAGCCGAACACTGAAGCTTTCTTT. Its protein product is CATSRGRGQPNTEAFF.

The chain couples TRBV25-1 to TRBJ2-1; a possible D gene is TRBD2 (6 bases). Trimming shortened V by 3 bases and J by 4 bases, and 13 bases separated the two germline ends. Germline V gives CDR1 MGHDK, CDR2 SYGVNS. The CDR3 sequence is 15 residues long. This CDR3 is CASSDAGFGYNEQFF. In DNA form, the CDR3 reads TGTGCCAGCAGTGACGCGGGATTTGGTTACAATGAGCAGTTCTTC.

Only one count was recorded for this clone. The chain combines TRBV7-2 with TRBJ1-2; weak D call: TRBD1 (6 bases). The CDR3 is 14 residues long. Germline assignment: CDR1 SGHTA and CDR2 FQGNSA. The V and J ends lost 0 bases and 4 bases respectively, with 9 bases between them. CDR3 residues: CASSLAEGVYGYTF. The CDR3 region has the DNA TGTGCCAGCAGCTTAGCAGAGGGGGTCTATGGCTACACCTTC.

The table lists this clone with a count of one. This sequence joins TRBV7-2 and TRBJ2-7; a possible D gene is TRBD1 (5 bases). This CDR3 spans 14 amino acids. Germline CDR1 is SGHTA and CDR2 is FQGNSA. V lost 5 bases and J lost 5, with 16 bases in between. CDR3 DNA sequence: TGTGCCAGCAGCGACCGACAGTTAACTAACGAGCAGTACTTC. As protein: CASSDRQLTNEQYF.